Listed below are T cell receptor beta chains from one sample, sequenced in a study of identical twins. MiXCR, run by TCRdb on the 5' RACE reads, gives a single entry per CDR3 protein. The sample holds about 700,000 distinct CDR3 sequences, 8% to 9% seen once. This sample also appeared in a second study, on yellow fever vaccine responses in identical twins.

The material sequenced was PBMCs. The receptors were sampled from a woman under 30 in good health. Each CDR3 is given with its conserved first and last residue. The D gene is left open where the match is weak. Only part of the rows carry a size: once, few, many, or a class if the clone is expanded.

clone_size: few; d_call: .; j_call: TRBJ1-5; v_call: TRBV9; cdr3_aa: CASSVAGATQPQHF; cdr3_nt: TGTGCCAGCAGCGTAGCAGGGGCTACTCAGCCCCAGCATTTT
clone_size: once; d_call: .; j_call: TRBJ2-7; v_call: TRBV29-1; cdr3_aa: CSARTARAYEQYF; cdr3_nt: TGCAGCGCGAGGACGGCAAGGGCCTACGAGCAGTACTTC
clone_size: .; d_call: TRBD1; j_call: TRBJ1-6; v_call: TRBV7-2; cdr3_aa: CASSHSQGLGNSPLHF; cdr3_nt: TGTGCCAGCAGCCATTCACAGGGGCTGGGGAATTCACCCCTCCACTTT
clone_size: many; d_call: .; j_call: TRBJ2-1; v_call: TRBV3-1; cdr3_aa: CASSQEGGGKNNEQFF; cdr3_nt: TGTGCCAGCAGCCAAGAGGGTGGCGGGAAAAACAATGAGCAGTTCTTC
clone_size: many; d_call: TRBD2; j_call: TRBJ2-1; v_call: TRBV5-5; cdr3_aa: CASSFLAGSYNEQFF; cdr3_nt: TGTGCCAGCAGCTTCTTAGCGGGCTCCTACAATGAGCAGTTCTTC
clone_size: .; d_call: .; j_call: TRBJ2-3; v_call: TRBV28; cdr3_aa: CASSLHQPPYTQYF; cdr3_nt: TGTGCCAGCAGTTTACATCAACCCCCTTATACGCAGTATTTT
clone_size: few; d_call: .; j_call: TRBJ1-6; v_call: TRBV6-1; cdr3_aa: CASSERGDGLNSPLHF; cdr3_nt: TGTGCCAGCAGTGAAAGGGGGGACGGATTAAATTCACCCCTCCACTTT
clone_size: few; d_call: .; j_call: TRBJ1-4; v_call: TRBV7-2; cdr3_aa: CASSFGTNNEKLFF; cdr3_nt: TGTGCCAGCAGCTTCGGGACAAATAATGAAAAACTGTTTTTT
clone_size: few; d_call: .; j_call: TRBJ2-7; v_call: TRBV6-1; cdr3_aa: CASSSLGAGYEQYF; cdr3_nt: TGTGCCAGCAGCTCCCTGGGGGCCGGCTACGAGCAGTACTTC
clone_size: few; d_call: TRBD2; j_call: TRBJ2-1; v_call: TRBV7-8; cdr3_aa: CASSFAGTINEQFF; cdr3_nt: TGTGCCAGCAGCTTTGCCGGGACTATCAATGAGCAGTTCTTC
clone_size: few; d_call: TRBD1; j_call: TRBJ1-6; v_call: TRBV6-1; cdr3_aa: CASSDKGQGNSPLHF; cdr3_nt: TGTGCCAGCAGTGATAAGGGACAGGGGAATTCACCCCTCCACTTT
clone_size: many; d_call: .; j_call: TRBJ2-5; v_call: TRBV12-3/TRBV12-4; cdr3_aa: CASSSGETQYF; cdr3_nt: TGTGCCAGCAGTTCGGGAGAGACCCAGTACTTC
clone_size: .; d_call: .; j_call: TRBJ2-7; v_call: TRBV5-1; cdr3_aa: CASSQSAVYEQYF; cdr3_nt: TGCGCCAGCAGCCAAAGTGCCGTTTACGAGCAGTACTTC
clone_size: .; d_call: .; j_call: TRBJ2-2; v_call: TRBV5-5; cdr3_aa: CASREGLQNTGELFF; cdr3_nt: TGTGCCAGCCGAGAGGGGCTCCAGAACACCGGGGAGCTGTTTTTT
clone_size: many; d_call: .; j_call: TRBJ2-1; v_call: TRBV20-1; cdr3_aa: CSAREPTVGQFF; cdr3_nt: TGCAGTGCTCGAGAACCGACAGTCGGGCAGTTCTTC
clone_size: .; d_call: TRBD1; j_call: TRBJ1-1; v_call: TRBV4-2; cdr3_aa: CASRQGDTEAFF; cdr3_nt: TGTGCCAGCAGACAGGGGGACACTGAAGCTTTCTTT
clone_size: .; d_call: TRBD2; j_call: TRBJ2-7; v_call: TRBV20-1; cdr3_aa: CSARPTSGVHYEQYF; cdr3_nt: TGCAGTGCCAGACCTACTAGCGGGGTACACTACGAGCAGTACTTC
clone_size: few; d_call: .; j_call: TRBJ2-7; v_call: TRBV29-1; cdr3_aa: CSVLLGGGYEQYF; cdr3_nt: TGCAGCGTTTTACTAGGGGGAGGGTACGAGCAGTACTTC
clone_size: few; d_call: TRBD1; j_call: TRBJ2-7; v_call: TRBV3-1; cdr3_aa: CAAGDRDYEQYF; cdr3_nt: TGTGCCGCGGGGGACAGGGATTACGAGCAGTACTTC
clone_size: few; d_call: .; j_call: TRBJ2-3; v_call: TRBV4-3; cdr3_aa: CASSQDPGRNTQYF; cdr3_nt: TGCGCCAGCAGCCAAGATCCGGGCAGAAATACGCAGTATTTT
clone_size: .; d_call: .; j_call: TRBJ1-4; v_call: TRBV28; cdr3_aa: CASNTLPGGTNEKLFF; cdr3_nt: TGTGCCAGCAATACATTGCCCGGAGGAACTAATGAAAAACTGTTTTTT
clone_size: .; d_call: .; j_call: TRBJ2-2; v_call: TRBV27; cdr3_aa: CASSLLRDATNTGELFF; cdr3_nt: TGTGCCAGCAGTTTACTCCGGGACGCCACGAACACCGGGGAGCTGTTTTTT
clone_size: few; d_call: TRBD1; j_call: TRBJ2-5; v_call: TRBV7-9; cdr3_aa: CASSPRDRQETQYF; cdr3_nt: TGTGCCAGCAGCCCCCGGGACAGACAAGAGACCCAGTACTTC
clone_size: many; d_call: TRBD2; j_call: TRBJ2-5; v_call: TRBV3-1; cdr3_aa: CASSQGLRLAVHQETQYF; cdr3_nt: TGTGCCAGCAGCCAAGGGCTCCGACTAGCGGTACACCAAGAGACCCAGTACTTC
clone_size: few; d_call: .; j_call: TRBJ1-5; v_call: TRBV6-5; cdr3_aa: CASSYGGWSSNQPQHF; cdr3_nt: TGTGCCAGCAGTTACGGAGGATGGTCGAGCAATCAGCCCCAGCATTTT
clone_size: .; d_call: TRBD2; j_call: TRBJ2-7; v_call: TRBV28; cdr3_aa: CASSLSGKGGSYEQYF; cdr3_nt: TGTGCCAGCAGTTTGTCTGGGAAGGGAGGGTCCTACGAGCAGTACTTC
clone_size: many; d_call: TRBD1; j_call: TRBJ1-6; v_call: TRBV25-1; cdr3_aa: CASSESGTGTYNSPLHF; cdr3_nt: TGTGCCAGCAGTGAATCAGGGACAGGGACCTATAATTCACCCCTCCACTTT
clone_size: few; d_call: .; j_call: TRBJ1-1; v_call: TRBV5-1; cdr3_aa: CASSLRETTEAFF; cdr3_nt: TGCGCCAGCAGCTTAAGGGAAACGACTGAAGCTTTCTTT
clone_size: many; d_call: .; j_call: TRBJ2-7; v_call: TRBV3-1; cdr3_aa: CASSQVGGYEQYF; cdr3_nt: TGTGCCAGCAGCCAAGTTGGTGGCTACGAGCAGTACTTC
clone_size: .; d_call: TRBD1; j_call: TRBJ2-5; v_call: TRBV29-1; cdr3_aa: CSAGTERQETQYF; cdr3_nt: TGCAGCGCCGGGACAGAAAGGCAAGAGACCCAGTACTTC
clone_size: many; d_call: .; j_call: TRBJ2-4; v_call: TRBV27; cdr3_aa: CASSLVMGLAKNIQYF; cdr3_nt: TGTGCCAGCAGTTTAGTTATGGGACTAGCCAAAAACATTCAGTACTTC
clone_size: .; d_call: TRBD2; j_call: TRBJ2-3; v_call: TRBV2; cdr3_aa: CASSGASGGFTDTQYF; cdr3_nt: TGTGCCAGCAGTGGGGCTAGCGGGGGGTTCACAGATACGCAGTATTTT
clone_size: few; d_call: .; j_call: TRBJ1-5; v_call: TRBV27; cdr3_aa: CASSPLHSNQPRHF; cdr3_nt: TGTGCCAGCAGTCCCTTACATAGCAATCAGCCCCGGCATTTT
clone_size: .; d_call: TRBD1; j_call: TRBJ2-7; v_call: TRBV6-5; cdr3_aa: CASSYGDSSYEQYF; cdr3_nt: TGTGCCAGCAGTTACGGGGACAGCTCCTACGAGCAGTACTTC
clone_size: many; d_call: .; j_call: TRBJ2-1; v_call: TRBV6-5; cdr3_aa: CASSSPDRYNEQFF; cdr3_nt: TGTGCCAGCAGTTCCCCCGACCGATACAATGAGCAGTTCTTC
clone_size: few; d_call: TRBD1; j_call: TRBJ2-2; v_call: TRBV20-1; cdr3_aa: CSARFKDRLNTGELFF; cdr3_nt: TGCAGTGCTAGATTCAAGGACAGGTTAAACACCGGGGAGCTGTTTTTT
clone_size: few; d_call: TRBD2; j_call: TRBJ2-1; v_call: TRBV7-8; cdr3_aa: CASSMGLAGLGYNEQFF; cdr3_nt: TGTGCCAGCAGCATGGGACTAGCGGGGCTGGGTTACAATGAGCAGTTCTTC
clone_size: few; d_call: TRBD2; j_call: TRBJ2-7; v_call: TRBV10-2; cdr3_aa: CASSDPAGSGDEQYF; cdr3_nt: TGCGCCAGCAGTGATCCAGCGGGAAGTGGGGACGAGCAGTACTTC
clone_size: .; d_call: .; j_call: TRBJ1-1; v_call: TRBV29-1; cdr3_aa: CSVVRELMNTEAFF; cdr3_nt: TGCAGCGTTGTCAGGGAACTTATGAACACTGAAGCTTTCTTT
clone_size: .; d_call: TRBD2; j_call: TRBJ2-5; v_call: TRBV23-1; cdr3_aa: CAGGQETQYF; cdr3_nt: TGCGCGGGGGGGCAAGAGACCCAGTACTTC
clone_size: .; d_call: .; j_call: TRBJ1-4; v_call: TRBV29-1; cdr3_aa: CSVVQLEKLFF; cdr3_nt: TGCAGCGTTGTACAGCTTGAAAAACTGTTTTTT
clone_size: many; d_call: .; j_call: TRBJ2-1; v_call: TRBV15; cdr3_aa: CATSRLLGSNEQFF; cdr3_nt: TGTGCCACCAGCAGGTTACTAGGTAGCAATGAGCAGTTCTTC
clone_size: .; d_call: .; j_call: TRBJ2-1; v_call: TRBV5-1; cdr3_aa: CASSYPGGGAITGNEQFF; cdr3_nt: TGCGCCAGCAGCTACCCGGGCGGCGGGGCTATTACGGGAAATGAGCAGTTCTTC